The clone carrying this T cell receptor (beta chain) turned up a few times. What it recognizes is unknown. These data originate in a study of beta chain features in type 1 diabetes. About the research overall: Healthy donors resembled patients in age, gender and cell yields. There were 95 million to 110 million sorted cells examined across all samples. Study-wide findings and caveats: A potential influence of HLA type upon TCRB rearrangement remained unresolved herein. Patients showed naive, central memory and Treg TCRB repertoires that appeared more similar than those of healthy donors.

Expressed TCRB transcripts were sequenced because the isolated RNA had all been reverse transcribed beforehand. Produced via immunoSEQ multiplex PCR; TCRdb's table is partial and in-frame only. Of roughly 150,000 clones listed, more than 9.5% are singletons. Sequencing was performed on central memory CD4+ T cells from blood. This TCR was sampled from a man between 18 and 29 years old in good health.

The CDR3 is CASSGTGRQPQHF. The CDR3 DNA reads TGTGCCAGCAGTGGGACAGGGCGTCAGCCCCAGCATTTT. The chain recombines TRBV2 with TRBJ1-5, with 8 positions matching TRBD1. Germline values: CDR1 SNHLY, CDR2 FYNNEI. The CDR3 contains 13 residues. The J segment lost 6 bases and the V segment lost 4 bases, leaving 2 bases of the junction unmatched.